Below, one T cell receptor beta chain is given with its context. This CDR3 is 13 amino acids long. The germline V and J ends were trimmed by 4 bases and 6 bases, with 12 bases remaining between them. Germline V gives CDR1 SGHVS, CDR2 FQNEAQ. The entry originates in a study of Ad26.COV2.S vaccination and SARS-CoV-2 variants. Sequencing used immunoSEQ multiplex PCR; TCRdb keeps in-frame clones, though not all of them. The sample includes more than 300,000 clones, around 89% of them seen just once. Treatment defined: 15 to 20 received Ad26.COV2.S at low or high dose, single or two shots; several received placebo; per-sample allocation not given. Day 63 following the first vaccine or placebo injection was when the samples were taken.

This clonotype originated in a person between 18 and 65 years old who received the Ad26.COV2.S COVID-19 vaccine or a placebo. Sequenced here: peripheral blood, sampled in a trial of Ad26.COV2.S vaccine versus placebo. V is TRBV7-8 and J is TRBJ1-2, with D maybe TRBD1 (5 bases). The CDR3 DNA sequence: TGTGCCAGCAGCTCGCCCCCGGGGGATGGCTACACCTTC. Translation: CASSSPPGDGYTF.